The 10 T cell receptor beta chains given below trace back to one sample, sequenced in a study of high-grade serous ovarian cancer treatment subgroups listed by TCRdb under 2021. Tumor samples were obtained before definitive surgery or chemotherapy. Receptor libraries were prepared by the immunoSEQ multiplex PCR assay. Here the immuneACCESS table is served through TCRdb, limited to in-frame sequences with V and J called. Missing clones are a known gap in these copies; in checked studies unresolved V genes cover under half, and the rest lacks a known reason. The sample table shows about 39,000 clones, and over 60% are seen once. 3.1% of the sample is in the top ten clones. The material sequenced was tumor tissue. These receptors originate from a human donor with high-grade serous ovarian cancer.

The chain is built from TRBV7-2 and TRBJ2-7; 12 nucleotides agree with TRBD1. J gave up 7 bases and V 3 bases, and 13 bases lay outside the gene matches. Germline CDR1 reads SGHTA; CDR2 reads FQGNSA. This CDR3 has 17 amino acids. The CDR3 DNA reads TGTGCCAGCAGCTTGAAACAACCGGGACAGGGGGCGGAGGAGCAGTACTTC. This sequence encodes CASSLKQPGQGAEEQYF. Full variable domain (missing parts from reference TRBV7-2 and TRBJ2-7): GAGVSQSPSNKVTEKGKDVELRCDPISGHTALYWYRQSLGQGLEFLIYFQGNSAPDKSGLPSDRFSAERTGGSVSTLTIQRTQQEDSAVYLCASSLKQPGQGAEEQYFGPGTRLTVT.

This rearrangement joins TRBV7-2 to TRBJ2-1, with TRBD2 as a possible D gene (6 bases). V gave up 5 bases and J gave up 9 bases, with 11 bases separating them. Per the germline V gene, CDR1 is SGHTA and CDR2 is FQGNSA. This CDR3 has 12 amino acids. CDR3 nucleotide sequence: TGTGCCAGCAGCCCGCAGGAGGGTGAGCAGTTCTTC. It specifies CASSPQEGEQFF.

This clone was picked up a small number of times. This chain uses TRBV5-4 with TRBJ1-1, with D maybe TRBD1 (5 bases). Germline assignment: CDR1 SGHNT and CDR2 YYREEE (reference sequence). The CDR3 totals 15 residues. V dropped 0 bases and J dropped 0 bases, with 9 bases sitting between them. CDR3 protein: CASSLAPGMNTEAFF. CDR3 sequence (DNA): TGTGCCAGCAGCTTGGCTCCAGGGATGAACACTGAAGCTTTCTTT. Full variable domain (missing parts from reference TRBV5-4 and TRBJ1-1): ETGVTQSPTHLIKTRGQQVTLRCSSQSGHNTVSWYQQALGQGPQFIFQYYREEENGRGNFPPRFSGLQFPNYSSELNVNALELDDSALYLCASSLAPGMNTEAFFGQGTRLTVV.

This chain joins TRBV5-5 and TRBJ1-2, with 10 bases that match TRBD1. J gave up 2 bases and V 4 bases, and 5 bases lay outside the gene matches. Germline CDR1 and CDR2: SGHKS and YYEKEE (reference sequence). This CDR3 spans 15 amino acids. Here the CDR3 reads CASSRGQGSNYGYTF. CDR3 sequence (DNA): TGTGCCAGCAGCAGGGGACAGGGGAGCAACTATGGCTACACCTTC.

The rearrangement links TRBV5-1 to TRBJ2-3; 9 bases are a match to TRBD1. Germline-derived CDR1 and CDR2 are SGHRS and YFSETQ. V was clipped by 1 base and J by 6 bases; unmatched bases: 6. The CDR3 runs to 15 residues. Here the CDR3 reads CASSLPDRGNDTQYF. The DNA of the CDR3 is TGCGCCAGCAGCTTGCCGGACAGGGGAAACGATACGCAGTATTTT.

The chain employs TRBV28 and TRBJ2-1; 9 positions match TRBD1. There are 14 residues in the CDR3. V shed 4 bases, J shed 8 bases, and the junction held 6 bases outside the gene matches. CDR1 is MDHEN, CDR2 SYDVKM, per germline. The CDR3 loop reads CASSSPGQGDEQFF. The DNA for the CDR3 is TGTGCCAGCAGTTCCCCGGGACAGGGAGATGAGCAGTTCTTC. Full variable domain (missing parts from reference TRBV28 and TRBJ2-1): DVKVTQSSRYLVKRTGEKVFLECVQDMDHENMFWYRQDPGLGLRLIYFSYDVKMKEKGDIPEGYSVSREKKERFSLILESASTNQTSMYLCASSSPGQGDEQFFGPGTRLTVL.

This rearrangement joins TRBV7-2 to TRBJ2-7; TRBD1 matches 12 bases. CDR1 is SGHTA, CDR2 FQGNSA, per germline. This CDR3 contains 15 residues. Trimming cost V 3 bases and J 4 bases; bases outside gene matches: 4. The DNA for the CDR3 is TGTGCCAGCAGCTTGGGACAGGGGGCTATTTACGAGCAGTACTTC. Its translation: CASSLGQGAIYEQYF.

J is TRBJ1-3 and V is TRBV11-2; maybe TRBD1 (6 bases). V gave up 1 base and J gave up 0 bases, with 19 bases separating them. CDR1 is SGHAT and CDR2 is FQNNGV in the germline V gene. The CDR3 has 19 residues. CDR3 residues: CASSLGVGAPIDSGNTIYF. CDR3 sequence (DNA): TGTGCCAGCAGCTTAGGGGTGGGGGCCCCAATCGACTCTGGAAACACCATATATTTT.

The chain has TRBV2 and TRBJ2-6; D gene ambiguous. The CDR3 extends over 16 amino acids. V was trimmed by 8 bases and J by 6 bases, leaving 20 bases between them. Per germline, CDR1 SNHLY and CDR2 FYNNEI. CDR3 in DNA: TGTGCCAGCGCCGAATACGCCACTCTTGCGGCCAACGTCCTGACTTTC. Residues: CASAEYATLAANVLTF.

This chain connects TRBV12-1 to TRBJ2-7; TRBD2, the table's D call, was not compared with the DNA. TRBV12-1 is marked as a pseudogene. There are 15 residues in the CDR3. The CDR3 here is CASSLVPGHSYEQYF. The CDR3 DNA follows: TGTGCCAGCAGCCTGGTTCCGGGTCACTCCTACGAGCAGTACTTC.